The 9 T cell receptor beta chains below all came from one sample that was sequenced in a study of response to subunit inactivated influenza vaccine. Each CDR3 protein is one row after TCRdb ran MiXCR on the RT-PCR reads. The profile covers 150,000 or so distinct CDR3 sequences, with roughly a tenth appearing a single time and roughly 12% taken by the ten largest. The starting material was non-naive T cells sorted from PBMCs, obtained about 40 days after vaccination. The receptors were gathered from a man aged 50 or older who received an inactivated influenza vaccine.

V gene TRBV4-3 combines with J gene TRBJ2-1; D is perhaps TRBD1 or TRBD2 (6 bases each). V was shortened by 0 bases and J by 3 bases, with 21 bases between the two germline ends. CDR1 and CDR2 (germline): LGHNA, YSLEER. CDR3 size: 19 residues. CDR3 bases: TGCGCCAGCAGCCAAGATCTGAGAGGGGGGAGGAAAGTCTACAATGAGCAGTTCTTC. This translates into CASSQDLRGGRKVYNEQFF.

This clonotype was recorded at least ten times. V usage is TRBV11-2 and J usage is TRBJ2-5; perhaps D is TRBD1 or TRBD2 (6 bases each). In germline, CDR1 is SGHAT, CDR2 FQNNGV. The CDR3 covers 15 residues. V lost 1 base and J lost 5, with 14 bases in between. As DNA, the CDR3 is TGTGCCAGCAGCTTAGTAGGGGGGAGCCCGGAGACCCAGTACTTC. This translates into CASSLVGGSPETQYF.

V gene TRBV7-2 combines with J gene TRBJ2-7; 10 bases map to TRBD2. Looked up from germline, CDR1 is SGHTA and CDR2 is FQGNSA. V lost 1 base, J lost 4 bases, and 7 bases stayed unmatched. The CDR3 length is 16 residues. CDR3 residues: CASSLGEAGGPYEQYF. As DNA, the CDR3 is TGTGCCAGCAGCTTAGGAGAAGCGGGGGGGCCGTACGAGCAGTACTTC.

This clonotype turned up a few times. The V call is TRBV27, the J call TRBJ2-3; D remains unclear. The CDR3 extends over 13 amino acids. Germline CDR1 and CDR2: MNHEY and SMNVEV (reference sequence). V was pared by 2 bases and J by 2 bases, with 5 bases between. The CDR3 sequence: CASSLVVTDTQYF. The DNA of the CDR3 is TGTGCCAGCAGTTTAGTGGTCACAGATACGCAGTATTTT.

This clonotype was counted a few times. This chain connects TRBV27 to TRBJ1-1; D perhaps matches TRBD1 (5 bases). Looked up from germline, CDR1 is MNHEY and CDR2 is SMNVEV (reference sequence). This CDR3 has 14 amino acids. V was trimmed by 7 bases and J by 0 bases, leaving 12 bases between them. The CDR3 sequence is CASKVEGLNTEAFF. CDR3 coding DNA: TGTGCCAGCAAGGTAGAGGGGTTGAACACTGAAGCTTTCTTT.

This clonotype came up a few times. This chain connects TRBV28 to TRBJ2-2; 10 positions match TRBD1. The CDR3 length is 15 residues. Germline trimming cut 6 bases from V and 6 bases from J; bases unmatched to any gene: 7. Germline-derived CDR1 and CDR2 are MDHEN and SYDVKM. In nucleotides, the CDR3 is TGTGCCAGCAGAAATCCGGGACAGGGGCCCGGGGAGCTGTTTTTT. The encoded protein is CASRNPGQGPGELFF.

Only a few counts were recorded for this clonotype. The chain recombines TRBV6-5 with TRBJ2-7; D is unclear. The CDR3 has 13 amino acids. Trimming removed 0 bases at V and 2 bases at J, with 5 bases between. Germline lookup yields CDR1 MNHEY and CDR2 SVGAGI. CDR3 nucleotides: TGTGCCAGCAGTTACTCGGGGACCTACGAGCAGTACTTC. This sequence encodes CASSYSGTYEQYF.

V gene TRBV20-1 combines with J gene TRBJ1-2, with a possible D match to TRBD1 (6 bases). V lost 4 bases to trimming and J lost 2 bases, with 8 bases between them. Looked up from germline, CDR1 is DFQATT and CDR2 is SNEGSKA (reference sequence). This CDR3 comprises 12 residues. CDR3 sequence: CSAIGQNYGYTF. DNA of the CDR3: TGCAGTGCTATCGGACAGAACTATGGCTACACCTTC.

Worth noting for this clonotype: This clone may be a read error of a much larger clone one base away. No conserved phenylalanine or tryptophan is present at the end of the CDR3, so a read error is the likely explanation. This sequence joins TRBV29-1 and TRBJ2-3; unclear D gene. The V end lost 3 bases, the J end lost 6 bases, and 7 bases lay between the germline ends. CDR3 length equals 11 residues. Germline V gene lookup returns CDR1 SQVTM and CDR2 ANQGSEA. In DNA form, the CDR3 reads TGCAGCGTTGAGAGAGATGATACGCAGTATTTA. Translated, it gives CSVERDDTQYL.